This T cell receptor (beta chain) comes out of a study of cytomegalovirus exposure and HLA in healthy donors. Overall study results and limits: Roughly uniform depth of sequencing across donors was assumed in presence/absence analyses.

The PCR was carried out with 60 Vbeta primers and 13 Jbeta primers. As handled by the study authors: It was a later analysis that counted 83 million or so unique TCR beta chains, of which around 11 million were shared. Profiling relied on immunoSEQ multiplex PCR, and the TCRdb table lists in-frame clones only, not all of them. V, J and clone size were drawn from that table, and D and trimming were deduced from the DNA. The repertoire consists of approximately 150,000 clones, with 80% occurring once and the leading ten covering around 7%. With V trimmed by 5 bases and J by 1 base, 5 bases remained unmatched. The CDR3 loop spans 14 amino acids. Germline assignment: CDR1 SGHVS and CDR2 FQNEAQ. This clone occurred a few times. Its target is not known.

The receptor's source is a young man in good health and CMV-seropositive. This chain uses TRBV7-8 with TRBJ2-7; 7 positions match TRBD1. The sequencing sample was made of PBMCs. The CDR3 DNA follows: TGTGCCAGCAGCGGGACAGTTGTTTCCTACGAGCAGTACTTC. Translating it yields CASSGTVVSYEQYF.